The 28 T cell receptor beta chains presented below share a single source sample, sequenced in a study of T cells in Graves' hyperthyroidism and ophthalmopathy. The source material, RNA transcripts, was used to amplify TCR beta CDR3 regions. The TCR CDR3 was amplified in a first-round RT-PCR using the HTBI primer set. MiXCR, applied by TCRdb to the multiplex PCR reads, yields one record per CDR3 protein. The sample has 200,000 to 250,000 distinct CDR3 sequences; about a sixth are singletons. The sequenced sample was blood. The source of these receptors is a woman in her fifties or sixties with Graves' hyperthyroidism.

The sample holds a few counts of this clonotype. This chain uses TRBV6-5 with TRBJ2-7; 8 bases line up with TRBD2. The CDR3 is made up of 15 amino acids. The V gene's germline CDR1 is MNHEY and CDR2 SVGAGI. Germline trimming cut 0 bases from V and 6 bases from J; bases unmatched to any gene: 7. CDR3 amino acids: CASSYSSGLVGEQYF. CDR3 nucleotides: TGTGCCAGCAGTTACTCCTCGGGACTAGTAGGCGAGCAGTACTTC.

This clonotype has at least ten counts. The CDR3, as DNA: TGTGCCAGCAGCCAGACTCTAGCTTCGATCTCCTACGAGCAGTACTTC. Translating it yields CASSQTLASISYEQYF. The chain uses TRBV3-1 and TRBJ2-7, with a possible D match to TRBD2 (5 bases). Germline values: CDR1 LGHDT, CDR2 YNNKEL (reference sequence). The V end was cut by 3 bases, the J end by 0 bases, with 15 bases between. The CDR3 runs to 16 residues.

Many counts were recorded for this clonotype. This chain joins TRBV3-1 and TRBJ2-1; D remains ambiguous. Between the trimmed V and J ends, which lost 0 bases and 7 bases, there was a span of 10 bases. Looked up from germline, CDR1 is LGHDT and CDR2 is YNNKEL (reference sequence). The CDR3 has 14 amino acids. The chain's CDR3 is CASSQETPRNEQFF. The CDR3 DNA reads as TGTGCCAGCAGCCAAGAGACCCCCAGGAATGAGCAGTTCTTC.

The chain employs TRBV19 and TRBJ1-5; D is possibly TRBD1 (5 bases). The length of the CDR3 is 16 residues. Per the germline V gene, CDR1 is LNHDA and CDR2 is SQIVND (reference sequence). Trimming cost V 5 bases and J 2 bases, with 16 bases left between them. Here the CDR3 reads CASSSYPGGGNQPQHF. The CDR3 coding sequence is TGTGCCAGTAGTTCCTATCCCGGGGGGGGCAATCAGCCCCAGCATTTT.

This clonotype was seen more than once but under ten times. The chain has TRBV5-1 and TRBJ2-5, with 8 bases that match TRBD2. The V and J ends lost 0 bases and 7 bases, in that order; junction bases with no gene match: 8. This CDR3 comprises 15 residues. Germline V gives CDR1 SGHRS, CDR2 YFSETQ. In DNA form, the CDR3 reads TGCGCCAGCAGCTTGGATGACGGGAGGGCCAGGACCCAGTACTTC. Translating it yields CASSLDDGRARTQYF.

The sample holds many counts of this clonotype. This chain links TRBV5-1 with TRBJ2-7, with a possible D match to TRBD1 (6 bases). The germline V and J ends were trimmed by 2 bases and 3 bases, with 9 bases remaining between them. CDR1 SGHRS and CDR2 YFSETQ come from the germline V gene. The CDR3 has 13 residues. The CDR3 DNA is TGCGCCAGCAGCTTATCAGGGGACTACGAGCAGTACTTC. Protein: CASSLSGDYEQYF.

This clonotype has ten or more counts. This chain connects TRBV20-1 to TRBJ2-3; TRBD1 matches at 8 bases. The germline CDR1 and CDR2 sequences are DFQATT and SNEGSKA (reference sequence). The CDR3 is made up of 17 amino acids. With 5 bases clipped from V and 3 bases from J, the junction kept 16 bases outside the gene matches. The CDR3 bases are TGCAGTGCTGGAGGTCTTACAGGGGGAGCCCCGACAGATACGCAGTATTTT. Translating gives CSAGGLTGGAPTDTQYF.

This clonotype was picked up many times. The J gene is TRBJ2-1, the V gene TRBV20-1; 8 nucleotides line up with TRBD1. Per the germline V gene, CDR1 is DFQATT and CDR2 is SNEGSKA (reference sequence). The CDR3 has 14 amino acids. V gave up 3 bases and J gave up 5 bases; unmatched junction bases: 6. The CDR3, as DNA: TGCAGTGCTAGTGTGGGGGACAGGCACAATGAGCAGTTCTTC. Translating it yields CSASVGDRHNEQFF.

At least ten counts were recorded for this clonotype. This chain uses TRBV2 with TRBJ1-1; maybe TRBD1 (6 bases). CDR1 is SNHLY, CDR2 FYNNEI, per germline. V was clipped by 7 bases and J by 10 bases, with 13 bases between them. This CDR3 has 11 residues. In DNA, the CDR3 is TGTGCCAGCACGGGGGGGCAAGTAGCTTTCTTT. As protein: CASTGGQVAFF.

This clonotype was seen many times. CDR3 nucleotide sequence: TGTGCCAGCAGTGAAAGTATCAACGAGCAGTACTTC. Protein product: CASSESINEQYF. The rearrangement links TRBV28 to TRBJ2-7; D is unclear. The CDR3 covers 12 residues. The germline V gene has CDR1 MDHEN and CDR2 SYDVKM. The germline V and J ends were trimmed by 5 bases and 5 bases, with 10 bases remaining between them.

The table lists this clonotype with many counts. The chain employs TRBV7-8 and TRBJ1-6; D is unresolved. Germline assignment: CDR1 SGHVS and CDR2 FQNEAQ. Trimming shortened V by 1 base and J by 6 bases, and 13 bases separated the two germline ends. This CDR3 has 16 amino acids. In DNA, the CDR3 is TGTGCCAGCAGCTTAGAGTCCACAGCAACTAATTCACCCCTCCACTTT. This codes for CASSLESTATNSPLHF.

A few counts support this clonotype. The CDR3 coding sequence is TGTGCCAGCAGCCCTCAAGCGGGAGCAGAGACCCAGTACTTC. Amino acids: CASSPQAGAETQYF. The chain links TRBV4-2 to TRBJ2-5, with TRBD2 matching 8 bases. CDR1 LGHNA and CDR2 YNFKEQ come from the germline V gene. Unmatched junction bases numbered 5, after V lost 4 bases and J lost 4 bases. The CDR3 runs 14 residues.

This clonotype was detected ten times or more. V usage is TRBV7-2 and J usage is TRBJ1-1, with 10 bases that match TRBD1. Germline trimming cut 5 bases from V and 1 base from J; bases unmatched to any gene: 4. CDR3 length: 15 amino acids. Per the germline V gene, CDR1 is SGHTA and CDR2 is FQGNSA. CDR3 loop: CASSTRTGGNTEAFF. The CDR3 coding sequence is TGTGCCAGCAGCACCCGGACAGGGGGGAACACTGAAGCTTTCTTT.

This chain links TRBV12-3 or TRBV12-4 with TRBJ1-4, with a weak D call TRBD1 (5 bases). V was shortened by 7 bases and J by 5 bases, with 17 bases between the two germline ends. CDR3 length equals 15 residues. The CDR3 region has the DNA TGTGCCAGCACCCCGGCTGGGGGAATAAATGAAAAACTGTTTTTT. This encodes CASTPAGGINEKLFF.

The chain joins TRBV9 to TRBJ2-7; D is unresolved. V gave up 0 bases and J gave up 3 bases, with 10 bases separating them. Germline V gives CDR1 SGDLS, CDR2 YYNGEE. The CDR3 totals 14 residues. The CDR3 sequence is CASSVGRSYYEQYF. As DNA, the CDR3 is TGTGCCAGCAGCGTAGGCCGGTCTTACTACGAGCAGTACTTC.

This clonotype has just a few counts. A much larger clone is a single base away; this may be a read error. V and J are TRBV28 and TRBJ2-7; 10 nucleotides agree with TRBD1. Looked up from germline, CDR1 is MDHEN and CDR2 is SYDVKM. This CDR3 spans 17 amino acids. The CDR3 DNA sequence: TGTGCCAGCGGTTTATCGGGGACAGGGGATTATTCCTACGAGCAGTACTTC. Translated: CASGLSGTGDYSYEQYF.

As concerns this clonotype: Given a much more abundant clone one base away, this may be a read error. This chain uses TRBV6-1 with TRBJ2-7; 7 nucleotides line up with TRBD1. The germline gives CDR1 MNHNS, CDR2 SASEGT. The length of the CDR3 is 12 residues. V lost 5 bases to trimming and J lost 7 bases; unmatched junction nucleotides: 5. CDR3 coding DNA: TGTGCCAGCAGTCACAGGGGCGCAGAGCAGTACTTC. Encoded protein: CASSHRGAEQYF.

This clonotype appeared many times. V is TRBV27 and J is TRBJ2-1, with TRBD2 matching over 12 bases. V lost 3 bases and J lost 8; bases outside the gene matches: 11. The CDR3 has 17 amino acids. The germline gives CDR1 MNHEY, CDR2 SMNVEV (reference sequence). CDR3 sequence reads: CASSLWLAGGPSHEQFF. The CDR3 region has the DNA TGTGCCAGCAGTTTGTGGCTAGCGGGAGGGCCTTCCCATGAGCAGTTCTTC.

The rearrangement links TRBV28 to TRBJ1-2, with a weak D call TRBD1 (6 bases). CDR1 is MDHEN and CDR2 is SYDVKM in the germline V gene. Trimming removed 2 bases from V and 8 bases from J, with 12 bases in between. This CDR3 spans 13 amino acids. CDR3 amino acids: CASSLRGAGGYTF. CDR3 in DNA: TGTGCCAGCAGTTTAAGGGGGGCTGGAGGCTACACCTTC.

The chain carries TRBV7-9 and TRBJ1-2; no clear D gene. V lost 6 bases, J lost 2 bases, and 19 bases lay in between. Germline assignment: CDR1 SEHNR and CDR2 FQNEAQ (reference sequence). CDR3 length: 16 amino acids. The CDR3 nucleotides read TGTGCCAGCAGTACATCGACTGGGGAGCAGAACTATGGCTACACCTTC. This translates into CASSTSTGEQNYGYTF.

The V and J genes are TRBV6-2 or TRBV6-3 and TRBJ1-1, with D possibly TRBD1 on 5 matching bases. Germline V lookup: CDR1 MNHEY, CDR2 SVGEGT. Trimming took off 6 bases at V and 7 bases at J, with 12 bases between the two ends. This CDR3 has 12 amino acids. The CDR3 spells CASRWGSYEAFF. The CDR3 DNA is TGTGCCAGCAGATGGGGGAGCTATGAAGCTTTCTTT.

The chain links TRBV30 to TRBJ2-3; 9 positions agree with TRBD2. The CDR3 consists of 16 residues. V gave up 1 base and J gave up 0 bases; unmatched junction bases: 5. The V gene's germline CDR1 is GTSNPN and CDR2 SVGIG (reference sequence). CDR3 in amino acids: CAWSGGTSPSTDTQYF. CDR3 sequence (DNA): TGTGCCTGGAGTGGGGGGACTAGCCCTAGCACAGATACGCAGTATTTT.

This chain uses TRBV20-1 with TRBJ2-7, with D hard to call. The CDR3 runs to 14 residues. Germline CDR1 DFQATT, CDR2 SNEGSKA (reference sequence). The V end lost 3 bases, the J end lost 0 bases, and 12 bases lay between the germline ends. As DNA, the CDR3 is TGCAGTGCTAGTCAGAAACTCAGCTCCTACGAGCAGTACTTC. Protein product: CSASQKLSSYEQYF.

This clonotype was detected once. The chain links TRBV5-1 to TRBJ2-1; D possibly corresponds to TRBD2 (6 bases). With the DNA end fitting TRBJ2-7 better, the J assignment may be wrong. This CDR3 is built from 14 residues. CDR1 is SGHRS, CDR2 YFSETQ, per germline. The CDR3 DNA sequence: TGCGCCAGCAGTTTTGCGGAGGGTTACAATGAGCAGTACTTC. Translating it yields CASSFAEGYNEQYF.

The chain uses TRBV5-1 and TRBJ2-2, with TRBD2 identical over 9 bases. Per germline, CDR1 SGHRS and CDR2 YFSETQ. The length of the CDR3 is 16 residues. The V and J ends lost 7 bases and 2 bases, in that order; junction bases with no gene match: 9. The CDR3 nucleotides are TGCGCCAGCGGCTCAGGGCTAGCGGGAAACACCGGGGAGCTGTTTTTT. The encoded protein is CASGSGLAGNTGELFF.

With respect to this clonotype: A much bigger clone sits one base away, suggesting this may be a read error. The V call is TRBV28, the J call TRBJ2-7; tentative D call: TRBD2 (6 bases). The CDR3 length is 17 residues. Trimming stripped 4 bases from V and 7 bases from J, with 26 bases between. The germline CDR1 and CDR2 sequences are MDHEN and SYDVKM. The CDR3 nucleotides read TGTGCCAGCAGTTCCCAGGTCGAGCGGGCAACCTCGGGAGAGCAGTACTTC. Protein sequence: CASSSQVERATSGEQYF.

In this sample, this clonotype turned up many times. The genes are TRBV28 and TRBJ1-1; possible D gene TRBD1, 5 bases. CDR3 length: 16 residues. The germline V gene has CDR1 MDHEN and CDR2 SYDVKM. Trimming left V 3 bases short and J 0 bases short, with 14 bases between. The CDR3 nucleotides read TGTGCCAGCAGTTTTGGGGGGGGGAGGATGAACACTGAAGCTTTCTTT. As protein: CASSFGGGRMNTEAFF.

This clonotype occurred many times. The chain is built from TRBV5-1 and TRBJ2-7, with 8 bases aligning to TRBD1. Germline assignment: CDR1 SGHRS and CDR2 YFSETQ. CDR3 length: 15 amino acids. Germline trimming cut 1 base from V and 3 bases from J; bases unmatched to any gene: 6. CDR3 loop: CASSLIGQGSYEQYF. As DNA, the CDR3 is TGCGCCAGCAGCTTGATAGGACAGGGAAGCTACGAGCAGTACTTC.